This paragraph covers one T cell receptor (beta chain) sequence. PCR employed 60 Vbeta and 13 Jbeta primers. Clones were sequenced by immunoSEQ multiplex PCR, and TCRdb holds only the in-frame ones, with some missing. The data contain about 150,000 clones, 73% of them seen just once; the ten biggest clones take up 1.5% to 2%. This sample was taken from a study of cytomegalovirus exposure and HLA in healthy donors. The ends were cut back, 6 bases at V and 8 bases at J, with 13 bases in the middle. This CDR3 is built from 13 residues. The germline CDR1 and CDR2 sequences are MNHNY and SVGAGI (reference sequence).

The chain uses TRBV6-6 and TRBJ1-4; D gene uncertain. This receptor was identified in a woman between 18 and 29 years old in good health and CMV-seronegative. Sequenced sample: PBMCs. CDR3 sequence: CASRSLIEEKLFF. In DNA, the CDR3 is TGTGCCAGCAGGTCACTGATAGAGGAAAAACTGTTTTTT.